This T cell receptor (beta chain) was obtained from a study of OX40 agonist ivuxolimab in advanced cancers. The overall study: Dose-escalation patients' cancers were hepatocellular carcinoma, melanoma, renal cell or head and neck cancer. Findings and caveats of the study: Specificity for antigen went undetermined in the expanded peripheral T cells. CD8+ T cells showed, on average, more clonal expansion than CD4+ cells.

This table comes from immunoSEQ multiplex PCR, and its TCRdb copy is limited to in-frame clones, with some not included. Counted here are 75,000 to 80,000 clones, around four fifths occurring once; the ten biggest clones make up around 1.8%. Remarks on this clone: Antigen unknown.

V shed 0 bases and J shed 2 bases, with 13 bases lying between them. Germline V gene data show CDR1 as SGHRS and CDR2 as YFSETQ. The CDR3 spans 16 residues. The J gene is TRBJ2-3, the V gene TRBV5-1, with D perhaps TRBD1 (6 bases). The sample was CD4+ or CD8+ T cells sorted from blood, taken in a trial of the OX40 agonist ivuxolimab. The TCR sequence derives from an adult with an advanced solid tumor such as melanoma, head and neck, liver or kidney cancer. The CDR3 reads CASSLGGRQVTDTQYF. In DNA, the CDR3 is TGCGCCAGCAGCTTGGGGGGAAGACAGGTCACAGATACGCAGTATTTT.